This is a list of T cell receptor beta chains from one sample in a study of T cell clones after liver transplantation. Sequencing was performed with immunoSEQ multiplex PCR; in TCRdb, only in-frame clones are kept and a portion is missing. The sample yields around 43,000 clones, about 86% seen once. This specimen consisted of CD4+ T cells from blood, obtained 24 months after liver transplant. These receptors came from a human patient who received a liver transplant. These T cells may partly come from the graft donor. Each CDR3 is given with its conserved first and last residue. D genes are given only for firm matches. Size values are once, few and many counts, or a class for expanded clones, and some rows have none.

V	J	size	D	CDR3	DNA
TRBV27	TRBJ2-7	NA	TRBD1	CASSLEGAVHEQYF	TGTGCCAGCAGTTTAGAGGGGGCCGTCCACGAGCAGTACTTC
TRBV15	TRBJ1-2	NA	TRBD1	CATSGEVGTGGSYGYTF	TGTGCCACCAGCGGGGAGGTGGGGACAGGGGGTAGTTATGGCTACACCTTC
TRBV28	TRBJ1-5	NA	NA	CASGTIGNQPQHF	TGTGCCAGCGGGACAATAGGCAATCAGCCCCAGCATTTT
TRBV19	TRBJ2-2	NA	TRBD2	CASTGLAGAGELFF	TGTGCCAGTACGGGACTAGCGGGAGCCGGGGAGCTGTTTTTT
TRBV6-5	TRBJ2-7	NA	TRBD1	CASSLGQGRSYEQYF	TGTGCCAGCAGCCTCGGACAGGGAAGATCCTACGAGCAGTACTTC
TRBV7-9	TRBJ1-1	NA	NA	CASSSREGEAFF	TGTGCCAGCAGCTCCAGGGAGGGCGAAGCTTTCTTT
TRBV6-1	TRBJ2-1	NA	TRBD2	CASEGGRDFYNEQFF	TGTGCCAGCGAAGGCGGGAGGGATTTCTACAATGAGCAGTTCTTC
TRBV29-1	TRBJ1-2	NA	NA	CSVHTRATGRANYGYTF	TGCAGCGTCCACACCCGGGCGACCGGCCGAGCTAACTATGGCTACACCTTC
TRBV11-1	TRBJ1-5	NA	NA	CASSSGLGSNQPQHF	TGTGCCAGCAGCTCAGGACTGGGTAGCAATCAGCCCCAGCATTTT
TRBV7-2	TRBJ2-2	NA	TRBD2	CASSPEAGANTGELFF	TGTGCCAGCAGCCCAGAAGCGGGGGCGAACACCGGGGAGCTGTTTTTT
TRBV10-3	TRBJ1-2	once	NA	CAISESSASYGGYTF	TGTGCCATCAGTGAGTCCTCAGCCTCCTATGGAGGCTACACCTTC
TRBV27	TRBJ1-3	once	TRBD1	CASSLSRQGGAGNTIYF	TGTGCCAGCAGTTTATCGCGTCAGGGGGGGGCCGGAAACACCATATATTTT
TRBV11-3	TRBJ2-1	NA	NA	CASSLGRGNEQFF	TGTGCCAGCAGCTTAGGTCGGGGGAATGAGCAGTTCTTC
TRBV28	TRBJ2-7	once	TRBD1	CASSSPGQGTEQYF	TGTGCCAGCAGTTCCCCCGGACAGGGGACCGAGCAGTACTTC
TRBV9	TRBJ2-3	NA	NA	CASSVVDTTSTDTQYF	TGTGCCAGCAGCGTGGTTGACACAACTAGCACAGATACGCAGTATTTT
TRBV9	TRBJ2-1	NA	NA	CASSAALVHNEQFF	TGTGCCAGCAGCGCCGCACTTGTTCACAATGAGCAGTTCTTC
TRBV2	TRBJ2-3	NA	NA	CASSAQGGTTDTQYF	TGTGCCAGCAGTGCACAGGGAGGGACCACAGATACGCAGTATTTT
TRBV7-2	TRBJ2-1	NA	TRBD2	CASSPGTSVNEQFF	TGTGCCAGCAGCCCCGGGACTAGCGTCAATGAGCAGTTCTTC
TRBV5-4	TRBJ2-7	NA	TRBD2	CASSLLQAGGSYEQYF	TGTGCCAGCAGCCTCCTCCAAGCGGGAGGGTCTTACGAGCAGTACTTC
TRBV7-9	TRBJ2-5	NA	NA	CASSPRGSLLEETQYF	TGTGCCAGCAGCCCCCGGGGGAGCCTTCTCGAAGAGACCCAGTACTTC
TRBV21-1	TRBJ2-3	NA	NA	CASSAPRQGGGTDTQYF	TGTGCCAGCAGCGCACCTCGACAGGGTGGTGGCACAGATACGCAGTATTTT
TRBV28	TRBJ1-5	few	NA	CASSLGAGLRNQPQHF	TGTGCCAGCAGTTTGGGGGCAGGGTTGCGCAATCAGCCCCAGCATTTT
TRBV18	TRBJ2-1	NA	TRBD2	CASTPGLATSSEQFF	TGTGCCAGCACCCCAGGACTAGCCACGAGTAGTGAGCAGTTCTTC
TRBV6-5	TRBJ2-1	NA	TRBD2	CASSFSGSSSYNEQFF	TGTGCCAGCAGTTTTAGCGGGAGCAGCTCCTACAATGAGCAGTTCTTC
TRBV5-6	TRBJ1-1	NA	TRBD1	CASSWDRGETEAFF	TGTGCCAGCAGCTGGGACAGGGGAGAGACTGAAGCTTTCTTT
TRBV7-3	TRBJ2-3	few	NA	CASSLTGEDTQYF	TGTGCCAGCAGCTTAACAGGGGAAGATACGCAGTATTTT
TRBV5-4	TRBJ1-4	NA	TRBD1	CASSPQGLNEKLFF	TGTGCCAGCAGCCCACAGGGGCTTAATGAAAAACTGTTTTTT
TRBV19	TRBJ2-1	few	NA	CASEDLTYNEQFF	TGTGCCAGTGAGGACTTAACCTACAATGAGCAGTTCTTC
TRBV7-2	TRBJ1-2	NA	TRBD1	CASSLVAGTGNNYGYTF	TGTGCCAGCAGCTTAGTTGCTGGGACAGGTAATAACTATGGCTACACCTTC
TRBV6-5	TRBJ2-1	NA	NA	CASSSIKYNEQFF	TGTGCCAGCAGTTCAATTAAATACAATGAGCAGTTCTTC
TRBV5-1	TRBJ1-6	NA	NA	CASSSGQPNSPLHF	TGCGCCAGCAGCTCCGGACAGCCTAATTCACCCCTCCACTTT
TRBV6-6	TRBJ1-2	NA	TRBD1	CASSYTSGTGYGYTF	TGTGCCAGCAGTTACACTAGCGGGACAGGATATGGCTACACCTTC
TRBV11-3	TRBJ1-1	once	NA	CASSLGPFAEAFF	TGTGCCAGCAGCTTAGGACCCTTTGCTGAAGCTTTCTTT
TRBV14	TRBJ1-2	NA	NA	CASSSTPPPYGYTF	TGTGCCAGCAGTTCTACTCCTCCCCCTTATGGCTACACCTTC
TRBV6-6	TRBJ1-2	NA	NA	CASSLAGDTYGYTF	TGTGCCAGCAGTTTAGCCGGGGACACCTATGGCTACACCTTC
TRBV7-2	TRBJ2-7	NA	NA	CASSLEGGGGRYEQYF	TGTGCCAGCAGCTTGGAGGGGGGCGGCGGGCGCTACGAGCAGTACTTC
TRBV4-2	TRBJ1-2	NA	NA	CASSQAPGVGYTF	TGTGCCAGCAGCCAAGCCCCAGGGGTAGGCTACACCTTC
TRBV18	TRBJ1-2	NA	NA	CASSPDRNGGYTF	TGTGCCAGCTCACCGGACAGAAACGGAGGCTACACCTTC
TRBV18	TRBJ2-7	NA	NA	CASSPPWGDSYEQYF	TGTGCCAGCTCACCACCGTGGGGGGACTCCTACGAGCAGTACTTC
TRBV7-9	TRBJ2-7	NA	NA	CASSFQGRGAYEQYF	TGTGCCAGCAGCTTTCAAGGCAGGGGAGCCTACGAGCAGTACTTC
TRBV5-5	TRBJ1-6	few	TRBD1	CASSTGQGGSPLHF	TGTGCCAGCAGCACGGGACAGGGAGGCTCACCCCTCCACTTT
TRBV11-2	TRBJ1-2	NA	NA	CASSSRRVNYGYTF	TGTGCCAGCAGCTCACGACGGGTTAACTATGGCTACACCTTC
TRBV5-1	TRBJ2-7	few	NA	CASSFDYNEQYF	TGCGCCAGCAGCTTTGACTACAACGAGCAGTACTTC
TRBV5-6	TRBJ2-3	NA	NA	CASRLGTQDTQYF	TGTGCCAGCAGATTGGGGACCCAGGATACGCAGTATTTT
TRBV18	TRBJ1-2	NA	NA	CASIGGNYGYTF	TGTGCCAGCATAGGAGGTAACTATGGCTACACCTTC
TRBV11-2	TRBJ2-1	NA	TRBD2	CASSSLRLAGVEQFF	TGTGCCAGCAGCTCCCTAAGACTAGCGGGAGTTGAGCAGTTCTTC
TRBV7-2	TRBJ2-5	NA	TRBD1	CASSPPGTAQETQYF	TGTGCCAGCAGCCCCCCGGGGACAGCCCAAGAGACCCAGTACTTC
TRBV7-7	TRBJ1-6	NA	NA	CASSLDGLNSPLHF	TGTGCCAGCAGCTTAGATGGCCTAAATTCACCCCTCCACTTT
TRBV7-2	TRBJ2-3	once	TRBD1	CASSLQGPLRGTQYF	TGTGCCAGCAGCCTACAGGGGCCTCTAAGAGGCACGCAGTATTTT
TRBV4-1	TRBJ2-5	few	NA	CASSQGGFETQYF	TGCGCCAGCAGCCAAGGAGGGTTCGAGACCCAGTACTTC
TRBV6-5	TRBJ2-1	NA	TRBD2	CASSLRGSHEQFF	TGTGCCAGCAGTTTGCGGGGGAGTCATGAGCAGTTCTTC
TRBV10-3	TRBJ2-1	NA	NA	CAIGQGNEQFF	TGTGCCATCGGGCAGGGCAATGAGCAGTTCTTC
TRBV7-2	TRBJ2-7	NA	NA	CASSFGPGSYEQYF	TGTGCCAGCAGCTTCGGTCCGGGATCCTACGAGCAGTACTTC
TRBV23-1	TRBJ1-1	NA	NA	CASSLEEGTEAFF	TGCGCCAGCAGTCTTGAAGAGGGCACTGAAGCTTTCTTT
TRBV27	TRBJ2-2	NA	NA	CASSSPSSPSRTTGELFF	TGTGCCAGCAGTAGCCCTTCTTCCCCTAGCAGGACCACCGGGGAGCTGTTTTTT